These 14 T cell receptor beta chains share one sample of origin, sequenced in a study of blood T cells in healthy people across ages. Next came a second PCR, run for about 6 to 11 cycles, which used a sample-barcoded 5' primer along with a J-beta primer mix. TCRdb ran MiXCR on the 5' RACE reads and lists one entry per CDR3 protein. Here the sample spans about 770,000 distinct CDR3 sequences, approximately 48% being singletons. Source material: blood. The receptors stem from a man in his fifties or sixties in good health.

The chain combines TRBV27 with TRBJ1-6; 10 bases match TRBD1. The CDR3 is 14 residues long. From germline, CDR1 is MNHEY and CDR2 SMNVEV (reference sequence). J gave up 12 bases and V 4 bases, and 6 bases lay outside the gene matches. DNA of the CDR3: TGTGCCAGCAGTTCCCGACAGGGGGCGGGACCCCTCCACTTT. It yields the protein CASSSRQGAGPLHF.

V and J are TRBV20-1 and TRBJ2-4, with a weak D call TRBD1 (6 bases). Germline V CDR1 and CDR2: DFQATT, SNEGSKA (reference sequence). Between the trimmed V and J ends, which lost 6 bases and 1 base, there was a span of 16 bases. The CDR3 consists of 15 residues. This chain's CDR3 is CSANTPGQAKNIQYF. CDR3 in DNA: TGCAGTGCCAATACGCCCGGACAGGCCAAAAACATTCAGTACTTC.

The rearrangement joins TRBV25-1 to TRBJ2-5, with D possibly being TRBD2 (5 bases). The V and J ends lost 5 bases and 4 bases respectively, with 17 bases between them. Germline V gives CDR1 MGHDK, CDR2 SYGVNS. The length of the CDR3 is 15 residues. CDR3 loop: CASSLGLKSLETQYF. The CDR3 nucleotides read TGTGCCAGCAGTCTCGGACTCAAGTCCCTAGAGACCCAGTACTTC. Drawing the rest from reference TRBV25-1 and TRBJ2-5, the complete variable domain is EADIYQTPRYLVIGTGKKITLECSQTMGHDKMYWYQQDPGMELHLIHYSYGVNSTEKGDLSSESTVSRIRTEHFPLTLESARPSHTSQYLCASSLGLKSLETQYFGPGTRLLVL.

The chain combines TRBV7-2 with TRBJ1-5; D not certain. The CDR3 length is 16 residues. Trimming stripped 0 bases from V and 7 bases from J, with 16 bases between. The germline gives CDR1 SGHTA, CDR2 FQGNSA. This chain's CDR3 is CASSLAGGELRQPQHF. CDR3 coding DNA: TGTGCCAGCAGCTTAGCGGGCGGGGAGTTGAGACAGCCCCAGCATTTT.

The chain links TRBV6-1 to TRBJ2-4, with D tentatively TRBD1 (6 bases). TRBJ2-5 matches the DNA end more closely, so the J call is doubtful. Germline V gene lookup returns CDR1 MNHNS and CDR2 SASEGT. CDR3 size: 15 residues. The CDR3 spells CASSEATGGEGTQYF. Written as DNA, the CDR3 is TGTGCCAGCAGTGAAGCGACAGGCGGTGAGGGGACCCAGTACTTC.

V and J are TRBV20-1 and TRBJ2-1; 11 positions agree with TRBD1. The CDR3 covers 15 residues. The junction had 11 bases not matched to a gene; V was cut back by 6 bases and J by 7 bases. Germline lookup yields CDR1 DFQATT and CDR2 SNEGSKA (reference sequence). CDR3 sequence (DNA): TGCAGTGCCAGATACGGACAGGGGGCGAGAAATGAGCAGTTCTTC. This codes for CSARYGQGARNEQFF.

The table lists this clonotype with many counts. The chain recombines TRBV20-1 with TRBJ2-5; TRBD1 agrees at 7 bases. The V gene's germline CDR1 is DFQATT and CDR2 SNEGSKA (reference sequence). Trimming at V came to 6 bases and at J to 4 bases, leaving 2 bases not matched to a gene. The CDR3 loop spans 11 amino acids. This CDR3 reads CSARQGETQYF. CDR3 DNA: TGCAGTGCCAGACAGGGAGAGACCCAGTACTTC.

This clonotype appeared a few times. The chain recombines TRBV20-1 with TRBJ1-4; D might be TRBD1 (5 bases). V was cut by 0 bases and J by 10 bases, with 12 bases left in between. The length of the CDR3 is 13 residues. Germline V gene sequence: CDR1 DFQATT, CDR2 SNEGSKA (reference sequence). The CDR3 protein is CSARDQGGRKLFF. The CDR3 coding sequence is TGCAGTGCTAGAGATCAGGGAGGAAGAAAACTGTTTTTT.

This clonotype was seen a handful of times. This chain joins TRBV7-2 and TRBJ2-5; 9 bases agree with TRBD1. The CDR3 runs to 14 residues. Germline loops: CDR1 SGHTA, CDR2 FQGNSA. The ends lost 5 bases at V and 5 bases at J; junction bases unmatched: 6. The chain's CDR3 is CASSTTGGRETQYF. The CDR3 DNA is TGTGCCAGCAGCACAACAGGGGGCCGGGAGACCCAGTACTTC.

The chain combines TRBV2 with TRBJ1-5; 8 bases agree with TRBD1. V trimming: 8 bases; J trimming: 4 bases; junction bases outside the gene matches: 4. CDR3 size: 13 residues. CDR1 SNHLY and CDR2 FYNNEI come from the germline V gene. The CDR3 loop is CASGTGKNQPQHF. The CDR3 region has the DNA TGTGCCAGCGGGACAGGCAAGAATCAGCCCCAGCATTTT.

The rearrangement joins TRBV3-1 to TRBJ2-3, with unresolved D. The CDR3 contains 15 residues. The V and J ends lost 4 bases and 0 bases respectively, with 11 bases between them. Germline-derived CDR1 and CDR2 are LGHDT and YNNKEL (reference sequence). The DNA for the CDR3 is TGTGCCAGCAGCCCCAGAATGCAAAGCACAGATACGCAGTATTTT. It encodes CASSPRMQSTDTQYF.

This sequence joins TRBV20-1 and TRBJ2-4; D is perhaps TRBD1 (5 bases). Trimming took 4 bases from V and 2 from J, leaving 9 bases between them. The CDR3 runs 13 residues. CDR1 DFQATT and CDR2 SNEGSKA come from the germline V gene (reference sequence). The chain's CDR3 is CSATRGTKNIQYF. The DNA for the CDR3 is TGCAGTGCTACTAGGGGAACCAAAAACATTCAGTACTTC.

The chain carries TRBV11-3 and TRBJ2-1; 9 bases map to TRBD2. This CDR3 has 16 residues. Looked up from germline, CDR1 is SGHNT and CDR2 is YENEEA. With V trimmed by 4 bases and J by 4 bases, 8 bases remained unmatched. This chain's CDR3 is CASSSLAGRGYNEQFF. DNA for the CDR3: TGTGCCAGCAGCTCCCTAGCGGGGAGGGGATACAATGAGCAGTTCTTC.

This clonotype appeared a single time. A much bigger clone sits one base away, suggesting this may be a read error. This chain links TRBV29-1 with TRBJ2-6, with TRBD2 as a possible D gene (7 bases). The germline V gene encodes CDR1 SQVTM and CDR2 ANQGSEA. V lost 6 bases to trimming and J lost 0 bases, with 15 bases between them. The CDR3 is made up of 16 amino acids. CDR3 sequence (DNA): TGCAGCGTCTGGTTGGGGGGGCTCTCTGGGGCCAACGTCCTGACTTTC. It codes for CSVWLGGLSGANVLTF.